This T cell receptor (beta chain) is drawn from a study of blood T cell repertoires in COVID-19. As concerns this clone: Distinct nucleotide sequences in the sample also encode this CDR3.

V lost 7 bases and J lost 4, with 11 bases in between. The CDR3 is 13 amino acids. Germline CDR1 reads SNHLY; CDR2 reads FYNNEI. Measured with immunoSEQ multiplex PCR; TCRdb has only the in-frame clones, and not every one. The table includes under 300,000 clones, more than 75% detected once. The receptor's source is a woman aged 45-65 years who had been exposed to COVID-19. V is TRBV2 and J is TRBJ1-5, with D hard to call. The specimen sequenced was PBMCs or T cells enriched from blood (not recorded which). This CDR3 reads CASNREKNQPQHF. In DNA form, the CDR3 reads TGTGCCAGCAACCGGGAAAAAAATCAGCCCCAGCATTTT.